Following are 24 T cell receptor beta chains from one sample sequenced in a study of T-cell memory formation after mild COVID-19. MiXCR was run by TCRdb on the 5' RACE reads, yielding one entry per CDR3 protein. This table has 250,000 to 350,000 distinct CDR3 sequences, approximately 15% appearing once. The specimen sequenced was PBMCs or a T cell subset sorted from them (not recorded which). These receptors all stem from a young man who had mild COVID-19 (a few samples of this study predate the infection). Cell type and time point are not known.

There are many counts of this clonotype. The rearrangement uses TRBV29-1 and TRBJ1-1, with D perhaps TRBD1 (6 bases). V gave up 2 bases and J gave up 1 base, with 11 bases separating them. Germline V gene sequence: CDR1 SQVTM, CDR2 ANQGSEA. The CDR3 covers 14 residues. The CDR3 DNA follows: TGCAGCGTTGAACCGGGGGCGGCGAACACTGAAGCTTTCTTT. Amino acids: CSVEPGAANTEAFF.

Turning to this clonotype: At one of its ends the junction is not consistent with the germline gene, which may arise from a read error. The genes are TRBV9 and TRBJ2-5; D remains unclear. This CDR3 contains 13 residues. The germline CDR1 and CDR2 sequences are SGDLS and YYNGEE. The CDR3 DNA reads as TGTGCCAGCAGCGTAGGCTTCCAAGAGAACCAGTACTTC. Encoded protein: CASSVGFQENQYF.

This clonotype turned up a few times. The rearrangement joins TRBV30 to TRBJ1-3, with a tentative D call TRBD1 (6 bases). Germline V gene data show CDR1 as GTSNPN and CDR2 as SVGIG (reference sequence). The V end lost 2 bases, the J end lost 4 bases, and 9 bases lay between the germline ends. CDR3 length: 13 amino acids. Here the CDR3 DNA reads TGTGCCTGGAGTTACCAGGGGGGAAACACCATATATTTT. It yields the protein CAWSYQGGNTIYF.

This clonotype was seen more than once but under ten times. The chain has TRBV7-2 and TRBJ2-3; D not certain. The CDR3 runs to 13 residues. Germline lookup yields CDR1 SGHTA and CDR2 FQGNSA. Trimming removed 1 base at V and 10 bases at J, with 12 bases between. CDR3 DNA sequence: TGTGCCAGCAGCTTAGAAGGCAGTAATCCGCAGTATTTT. It encodes CASSLEGSNPQYF. The entire variable domain, with the rest obtained from reference TRBV7-2 and TRBJ2-3, is as follows: GAGVSQSPSNKVTEKGKDVELRCDPISGHTALYWYRQSLGQGLEFLIYFQGNSAPDKSGLPSDRFSAERTGGSVSTLTIQRTQQEDSAVYLCASSLEGSNPQYFGPGTRLTVL.

This chain connects TRBV10-3 to TRBJ2-6; D remains unclear. Trimming left V 8 bases short and J 0 bases short, with 14 bases between. Germline assignment: CDR1 ENHRY and CDR2 SYGVKD. The CDR3 sequence is 16 residues long. The CDR3 DNA reads as TGTGCCATCTCAAGCGCGGACCTCTCTGGGGCCAACGTCCTGACTTTC. It yields the protein CAISSADLSGANVLTF.

This clonotype came up a few times. The chain recombines TRBV10-3 with TRBJ2-3; TRBD2 aligns across 10 bases. CDR1 ENHRY and CDR2 SYGVKD come from the germline V gene. This CDR3 has 14 residues. With V trimmed by 6 bases and J by 1 base, 1 base remained unmatched. CDR3 in DNA: TGTGCCATCAGCACTAGCGGGGGCACAGATACGCAGTATTTT. Translated: CAISTSGGTDTQYF.

The chain joins TRBV13 to TRBJ1-1; no clear D gene. Germline CDR1 PRHDT, CDR2 FYEKMQ (reference sequence). The CDR3 consists of 11 residues. Trimming removed 5 bases from V and 14 bases from J, with 15 bases in between. CDR3 nucleotides: TGTGCCAGCAGCCCGGGTTGGGGAGCCTTCTTT. As protein: CASSPGWGAFF. The full variable domain, in which reference TRBV13 and TRBJ1-1 provide the parts outside the CDR3, is AAGVIQSPRHLIKEKRETATLKCYPIPRHDTVYWYQQGPGQDPQFLISFYEKMQSDKGSIPDRFSAQQFSDYHSELNMSSLELGDSALYFCASSPGWGAFFGQGTRLTVV.

This clonotype was seen only a few times. The V call is TRBV7-2, the J call TRBJ2-4, with 7 bases aligning to TRBD2. The trim removed 4 bases at V and 13 bases at J, leaving 13 bases unmatched. The CDR3 sequence is 14 residues long. Looked up from germline, CDR1 is SGHTA and CDR2 is FQGNSA. In nucleotides, the CDR3 is TGTGCCAGCAGCTCGGGGGGTGGGAACCAAGGACAGTACTTC. This codes for CASSSGGGNQGQYF.

The table lists this clonotype with a few counts. The chain couples TRBV6-5 to TRBJ1-2; 8 bases map to TRBD1. J was trimmed by 6 bases and V by 4 bases; bases with no gene match: 10. The CDR3 extends over 15 amino acids. CDR1 is MNHEY, CDR2 SVGAGI, per germline. The CDR3 DNA follows: TGTGCCAGCAGTTCGGGACAGGAAAGGGTACATGGCTACACCTTC. Its translation: CASSSGQERVHGYTF.

The chain combines TRBV20-1 with TRBJ1-5; 10 nucleotides agree with TRBD1. V lost 6 bases, J lost 4 bases, and 3 bases stayed unmatched. CDR3 length: 13 residues. CDR1 is DFQATT and CDR2 is SNEGSKA in the germline V gene (reference sequence). The chain's CDR3 is CSARQGANQPQHF. Here the CDR3 DNA reads TGCAGTGCGAGACAGGGGGCGAATCAGCCCCAGCATTTT.

V is TRBV5-1 and J is TRBJ1-3, with TRBD1 as a possible D gene (6 bases). V lost 3 bases, J lost 0 bases, and 10 bases lay in between. Germline V gives CDR1 SGHRS, CDR2 YFSETQ. This CDR3 has 15 residues. The CDR3 loop is CASSSEGHSGNTIYF. CDR3 coding DNA: TGCGCCAGCAGCTCTGAGGGACACTCTGGAAACACCATATATTTT.

The gene calls are TRBV15 and TRBJ1-1; D is unresolved. This CDR3 spans 13 amino acids. Germline V gene data show CDR1 as LNHNV and CDR2 as YYDKDF (reference sequence). Trimming pared 6 bases from V and 11 bases from J, leaving 19 bases between. The CDR3 is CATRERGMSRAFF. CDR3 in DNA: TGTGCCACCAGAGAGCGAGGGATGTCTAGGGCTTTCTTT.

The genes are TRBV11-2 and TRBJ2-7, with 11 nucleotides matching TRBD2. The germline gives CDR1 SGHAT, CDR2 FQNNGV. This CDR3 comprises 15 residues. V trimming: 5 bases; J trimming: 2 bases; junction bases outside the gene matches: 5. This chain's CDR3 is CASSPGTSGTYEQYF. CDR3 nucleotides: TGTGCCAGCAGCCCAGGGACTAGCGGAACCTACGAGCAGTACTTC.

This clonotype was seen ten or more times. This sequence joins TRBV7-2 and TRBJ2-5; the D gene is possibly TRBD2 (6 bases). Per germline, CDR1 SGHTA and CDR2 FQGNSA. The CDR3 is 15 residues long. The V end was cut by 6 bases, the J end by 2 bases, with 16 bases between. CDR3 protein: CASSGAAGRQETQYF. CDR3 coding DNA: TGTGCCAGCAGTGGGGCGGCGGGGCGGCAAGAGACCCAGTACTTC.

J is TRBJ1-1 and V is TRBV18, with D possibly TRBD1 on 5 matching bases. Germline V gene lookup returns CDR1 KGHSH and CDR2 LQKENI. Trimming left V 3 bases short and J 8 bases short, with 13 bases between. This CDR3 spans 13 amino acids. The CDR3 sequence: CASSPQRDREAFF. In nucleotides, the CDR3 is TGTGCCAGCTCACCTCAGAGGGACCGAGAAGCTTTCTTT.

A few counts support this clonotype. V is TRBV12-3 or TRBV12-4 and J is TRBJ2-3, with D perhaps TRBD1 (6 bases). V was clipped by 7 bases and J by 0 bases, with 20 bases between them. The CDR3 totals 17 residues. The CDR3 DNA sequence: TGTGCCAGCATCCCGGGACAACATAGGATAAGCACAGATACGCAGTATTTT. Amino acid sequence: CASIPGQHRISTDTQYF.

This clonotype has more than one count but fewer than ten. The rearrangement joins TRBV4-2 to TRBJ2-5; D remains ambiguous. Trimming cost V 4 bases and J 5 bases, with 14 bases left between them. This CDR3 comprises 14 residues. CDR1 and CDR2 from the germline V gene are LGHNA and YNFKEQ. CDR3 region: CASSLSPTMETQYF. The CDR3 DNA reads TGTGCCAGCAGCCTATCACCCACTATGGAGACCCAGTACTTC.

This clonotype was counted at least ten times. CDR3 loop: CASSLDITDTQYF. The CDR3 bases are TGTGCCAGCAGTTTAGATATCACAGATACGCAGTATTTT. This chain joins TRBV12-3 or TRBV12-4 and TRBJ2-3; D is uncertain. This CDR3 is 13 amino acids long. V was shortened by 1 base and J by 2 bases, with 4 bases between the two germline ends.

This chain joins TRBV7-3 and TRBJ2-1, with 9 bases aligning to TRBD2. V lost 5 bases to trimming and J lost 6 bases; unmatched junction nucleotides: 17. From germline, CDR1 is SGHTA and CDR2 FQGTGA. The CDR3 loop spans 18 amino acids. This CDR3 reads CASSPSVAGASAGNEQFF. The CDR3 nucleotides are TGTGCCAGCAGCCCGTCGGTAGCGGGGGCCAGTGCGGGCAATGAGCAGTTCTTC. Full variable domain (remainder filled in from reference TRBV7-3 and TRBJ2-1): GAGVSQTPSNKVTEKGKYVELRCDPISGHTALYWYRQSLGQGPEFLIYFQGTGAADDSGLPNDRFFAVRPEGSVSTLKIQRTERGDSAVYLCASSPSVAGASAGNEQFFGPGTRLTVL.

The table lists this clonotype with a few counts. This chain's CDR3 is CASSYQGGYNSPLHF. The CDR3 DNA is TGTGCCAGCAGTTACCAAGGGGGCTATAATTCACCCCTCCACTTT. The V gene is TRBV6-6, the J gene TRBJ1-6, with a possible D match to TRBD1 (6 bases). The CDR3 consists of 15 residues. V lost 2 bases, J lost 3 bases, and 8 bases lay in between. Germline V gene lookup returns CDR1 MNHNY and CDR2 SVGAGI (reference sequence).

This clonotype was seen more than once but under ten times. This chain uses TRBV5-1 with TRBJ1-2; no reliable D call. Germline CDR1 and CDR2: SGHRS and YFSETQ. This CDR3 has 14 amino acids. V lost 2 bases to trimming and J lost 0 bases, with 8 bases between them. The DNA of the CDR3 is TGCGCCAGCAGCTTCGCCAGAGCTAACTATGGCTACACCTTC. Translating gives CASSFARANYGYTF.

In DNA form, the CDR3 reads TGTGCCAGCAGCCAAGCGGGCGGGGGTTATCCTAGCACAGATACGCAGTATTTT. Amino acid sequence: CASSQAGGGYPSTDTQYF. This chain uses TRBV4-2 with TRBJ2-3; 7 bases are shared with TRBD2. Germline CDR1 reads LGHNA; CDR2 reads YNFKEQ. Trimming removed 1 base from V and 0 bases from J; junction bases left unmatched: 10. The CDR3 extends over 18 amino acids.

This chain links TRBV5-1 with TRBJ2-3, with 8 bases matching TRBD2. Germline V lookup: CDR1 SGHRS, CDR2 YFSETQ. This CDR3 contains 19 residues. J lost 3 bases, V lost 0 bases, and 15 bases had no gene match. The CDR3 coding sequence is TGCGCCAGCAGCTTGGATAGCGGGGCCCCCTATCGTAGGACAGATACGCAGTATTTT. Protein sequence: CASSLDSGAPYRRTDTQYF.

The table lists this clonotype with a few counts. The V and J genes are TRBV6-5 and TRBJ2-4; 9 bases match TRBD1. This CDR3 has 15 amino acids. Looked up from germline, CDR1 is MNHEY and CDR2 is SVGAGI. V was clipped by 0 bases and J by 6 bases; unmatched bases: 3. The CDR3 DNA reads as TGTGCCAGCAGTTACTCTCCGGGACAGGGAAACATTCAGTACTTC. Its protein product is CASSYSPGQGNIQYF.